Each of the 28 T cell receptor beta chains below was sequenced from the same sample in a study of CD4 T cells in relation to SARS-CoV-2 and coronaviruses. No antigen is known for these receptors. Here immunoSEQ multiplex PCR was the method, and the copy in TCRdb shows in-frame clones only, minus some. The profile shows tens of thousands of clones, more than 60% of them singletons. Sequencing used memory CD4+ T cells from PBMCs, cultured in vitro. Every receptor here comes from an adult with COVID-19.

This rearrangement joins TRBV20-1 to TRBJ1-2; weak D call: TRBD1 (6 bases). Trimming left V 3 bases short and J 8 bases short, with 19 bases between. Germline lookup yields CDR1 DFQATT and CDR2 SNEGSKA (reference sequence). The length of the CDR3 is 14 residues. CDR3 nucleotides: TGCAGTGCTAGTGGGTTCGGGGGCGGCGTCGGCTACACCTTC. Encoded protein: CSASGFGGGVGYTF.

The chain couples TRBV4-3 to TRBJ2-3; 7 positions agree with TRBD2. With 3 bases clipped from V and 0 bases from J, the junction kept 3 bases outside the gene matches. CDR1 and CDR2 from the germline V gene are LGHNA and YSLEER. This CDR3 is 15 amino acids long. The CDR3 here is CASSQSSGSTDTQYF. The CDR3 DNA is TGCGCCAGCAGCCAGAGTAGCGGGAGCACAGATACGCAGTATTTT.

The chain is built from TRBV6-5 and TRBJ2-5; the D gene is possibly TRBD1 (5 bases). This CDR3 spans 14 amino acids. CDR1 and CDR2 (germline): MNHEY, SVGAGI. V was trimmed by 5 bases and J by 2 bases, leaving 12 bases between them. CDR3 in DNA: TGTGCCAGCAGTAAACAGGTCGAACAAGAGACCCAGTACTTC. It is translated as CASSKQVEQETQYF.

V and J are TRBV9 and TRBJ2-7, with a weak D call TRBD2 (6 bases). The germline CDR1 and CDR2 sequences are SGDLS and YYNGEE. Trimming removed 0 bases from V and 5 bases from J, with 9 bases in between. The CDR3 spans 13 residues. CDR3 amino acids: CASSVVSGDEQYF. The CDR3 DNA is TGTGCCAGCAGCGTAGTGTCGGGGGACGAGCAGTACTTC.

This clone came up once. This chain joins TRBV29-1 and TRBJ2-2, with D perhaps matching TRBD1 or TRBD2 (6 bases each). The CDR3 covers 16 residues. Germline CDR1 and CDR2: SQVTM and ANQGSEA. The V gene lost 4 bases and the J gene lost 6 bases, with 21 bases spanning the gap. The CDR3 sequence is CSVVGGTQGPSGELFF. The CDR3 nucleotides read TGCAGCGTTGTAGGAGGGACCCAGGGGCCATCCGGGGAGCTGTTTTTT.

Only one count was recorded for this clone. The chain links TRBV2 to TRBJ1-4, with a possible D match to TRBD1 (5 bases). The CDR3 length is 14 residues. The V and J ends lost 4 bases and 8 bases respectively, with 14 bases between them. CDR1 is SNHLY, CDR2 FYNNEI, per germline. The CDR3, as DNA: TGTGCCAGCAGTGGTACAGGCGTTGGGGAAAAACTGTTTTTT. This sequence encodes CASSGTGVGEKLFF.

Written as DNA, the CDR3 is TGTGCCAGCAGAGAGACTAGCAACCAAGAGACCCAGTACTTC. It codes for CASRETSNQETQYF. The V gene is TRBV7-2, the J gene TRBJ2-5; the match to TRBD2 covers 7 bases. Looked up from germline, CDR1 is SGHTA and CDR2 is FQGNSA. This CDR3 region has 14 residues. V gave up 6 bases and J gave up 0 bases; unmatched junction bases: 4.

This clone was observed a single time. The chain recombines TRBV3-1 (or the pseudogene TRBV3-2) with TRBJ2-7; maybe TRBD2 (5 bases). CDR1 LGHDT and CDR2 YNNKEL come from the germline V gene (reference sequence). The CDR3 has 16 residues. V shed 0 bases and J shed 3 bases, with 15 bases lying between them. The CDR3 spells CASSQDSLRTYYEQYF. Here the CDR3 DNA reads TGTGCCAGCAGCCAAGATTCCTTGCGGACTTACTACGAGCAGTACTTC.

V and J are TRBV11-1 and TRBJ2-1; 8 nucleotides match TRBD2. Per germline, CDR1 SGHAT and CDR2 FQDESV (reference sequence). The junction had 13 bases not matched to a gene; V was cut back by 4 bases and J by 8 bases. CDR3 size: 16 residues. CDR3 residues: CASSSRLSGSLHEQFF. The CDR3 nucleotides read TGTGCCAGCAGCTCAAGACTAAGCGGGAGTCTGCATGAGCAGTTCTTC.

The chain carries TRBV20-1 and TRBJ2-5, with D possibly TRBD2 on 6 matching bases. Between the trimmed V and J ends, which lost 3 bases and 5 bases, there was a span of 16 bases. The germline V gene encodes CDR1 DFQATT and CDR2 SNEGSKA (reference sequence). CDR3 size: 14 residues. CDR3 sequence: CSASVTGTSETQYF. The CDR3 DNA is TGCAGTGCTAGTGTGACGGGGACTTCGGAGACCCAGTACTTC.

CDR3 DNA: TGTGCCAGCAGTTACGGCGAGGACAGGGTGGGTCAGCCCCAGCATTTT. This codes for CASSYGEDRVGQPQHF. The chain combines TRBV6-6 with TRBJ1-5; TRBD1 matches at 8 bases. V shed 2 bases, J shed 6 bases, and the junction held 9 bases outside the gene matches. Germline CDR1 MNHNY, CDR2 SVGAGI (reference sequence). The CDR3 totals 16 residues.

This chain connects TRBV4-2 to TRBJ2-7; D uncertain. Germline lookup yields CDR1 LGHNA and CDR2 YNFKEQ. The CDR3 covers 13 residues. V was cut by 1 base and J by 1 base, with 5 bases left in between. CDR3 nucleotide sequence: TGTGCCAGCAGCCAAGTAGGTTCCTACGAGCAGTACTTC. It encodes CASSQVGSYEQYF.

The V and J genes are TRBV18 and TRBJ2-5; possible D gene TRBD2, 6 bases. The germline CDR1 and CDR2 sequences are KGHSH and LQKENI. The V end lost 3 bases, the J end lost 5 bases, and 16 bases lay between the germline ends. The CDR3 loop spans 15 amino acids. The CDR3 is CASSPGGGIRETQYF. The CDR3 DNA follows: TGTGCCAGCTCACCGGGAGGCGGGATACGGGAGACCCAGTACTTC. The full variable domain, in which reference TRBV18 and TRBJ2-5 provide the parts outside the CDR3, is NAGVMQNPRHLVRRRGQEARLRCSPMKGHSHVYWYRQLPEEGLKFMVYLQKENIIDESGMPKERFSAEFPKEGPSILRIQQVVRGDSAAYFCASSPGGGIRETQYFGPGTRLLVL.

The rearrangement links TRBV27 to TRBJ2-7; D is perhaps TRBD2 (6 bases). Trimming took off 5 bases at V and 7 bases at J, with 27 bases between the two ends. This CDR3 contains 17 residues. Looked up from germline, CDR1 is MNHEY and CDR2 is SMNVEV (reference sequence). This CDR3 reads CASSAYEVAESLEEQYF. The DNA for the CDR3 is TGTGCCAGCAGTGCATATGAGGTAGCGGAATCATTAGAGGAGCAGTACTTC.

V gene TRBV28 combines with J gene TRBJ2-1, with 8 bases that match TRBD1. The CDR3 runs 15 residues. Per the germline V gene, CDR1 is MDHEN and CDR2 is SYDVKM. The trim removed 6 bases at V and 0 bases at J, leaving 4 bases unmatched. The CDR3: CASRTGTGSYNEQFF. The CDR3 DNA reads TGTGCCAGCAGGACCGGGACAGGCTCCTACAATGAGCAGTTCTTC.

The CDR3 reads CASSSGPTYEQYF. CDR3 in DNA: TGTGCCAGCAGTTCGGGACCTACTTACGAGCAGTACTTC. The chain combines TRBV28 with TRBJ2-7; TRBD1 or TRBD2 may be the D gene (5 bases each). The CDR3 has 13 amino acids. Germline V gene sequence: CDR1 MDHEN, CDR2 SYDVKM. The V end was cut by 4 bases, the J end by 4 bases, with 11 bases between.

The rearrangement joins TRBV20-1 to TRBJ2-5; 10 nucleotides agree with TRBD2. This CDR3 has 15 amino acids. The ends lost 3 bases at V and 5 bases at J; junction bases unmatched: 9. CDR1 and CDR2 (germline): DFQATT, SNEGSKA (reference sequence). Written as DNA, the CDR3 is TGCAGTGCTAGTCTTAGCGGGAGGTTCCGGGAGACCCAGTACTTC. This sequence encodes CSASLSGRFRETQYF.

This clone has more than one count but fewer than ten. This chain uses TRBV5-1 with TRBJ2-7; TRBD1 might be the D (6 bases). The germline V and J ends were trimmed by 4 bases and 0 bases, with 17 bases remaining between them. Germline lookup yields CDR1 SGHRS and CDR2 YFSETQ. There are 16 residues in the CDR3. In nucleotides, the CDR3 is TGCGCCAGCAGCCGCATGGGGACACAATTCTCCTACGAGCAGTACTTC. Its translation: CASSRMGTQFSYEQYF.

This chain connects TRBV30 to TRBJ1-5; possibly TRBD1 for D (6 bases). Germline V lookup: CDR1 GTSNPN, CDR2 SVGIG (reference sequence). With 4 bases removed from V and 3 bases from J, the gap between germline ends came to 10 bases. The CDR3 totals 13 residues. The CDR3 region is CAWTRDNNQPQHF. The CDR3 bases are TGTGCCTGGACCCGGGACAACAATCAGCCCCAGCATTTT.

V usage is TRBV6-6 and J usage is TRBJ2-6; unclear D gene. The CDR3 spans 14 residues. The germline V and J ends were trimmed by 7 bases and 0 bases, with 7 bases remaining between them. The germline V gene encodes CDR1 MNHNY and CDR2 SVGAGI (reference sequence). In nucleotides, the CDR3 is TGTGCCAGCATTAAAGACTCTGGGGCCAACGTCCTGACTTTC. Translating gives CASIKDSGANVLTF.

The CDR3 coding sequence is TGTGCCAGCACGACGAGGGGGGGCACCGGGGAGCTGTTTTTT. Encoded protein: CASTTRGGTGELFF. The chain combines TRBV2 with TRBJ2-2; D may be TRBD2 (7 bases). There are 14 residues in the CDR3. Germline assignment: CDR1 SNHLY and CDR2 FYNNEI. V was pared by 7 bases and J by 4 bases, with 13 bases between.

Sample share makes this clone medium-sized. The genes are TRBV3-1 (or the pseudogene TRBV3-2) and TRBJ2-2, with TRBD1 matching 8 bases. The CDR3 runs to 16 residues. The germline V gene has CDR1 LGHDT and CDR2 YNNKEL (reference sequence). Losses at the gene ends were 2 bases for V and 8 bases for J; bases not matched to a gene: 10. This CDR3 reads CASSQTDRAPRGELFF. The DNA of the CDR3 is TGTGCCAGCAGCCAAACGGACAGGGCCCCACGGGGGGAGCTGTTTTTT.

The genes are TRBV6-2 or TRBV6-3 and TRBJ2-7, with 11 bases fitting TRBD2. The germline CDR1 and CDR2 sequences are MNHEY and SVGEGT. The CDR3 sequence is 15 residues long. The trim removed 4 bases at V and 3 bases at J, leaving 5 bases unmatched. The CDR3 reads CASSSTGTSGYEQYF. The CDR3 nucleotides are TGTGCCAGCAGTTCGACCGGGACTAGCGGCTACGAGCAGTACTTC.

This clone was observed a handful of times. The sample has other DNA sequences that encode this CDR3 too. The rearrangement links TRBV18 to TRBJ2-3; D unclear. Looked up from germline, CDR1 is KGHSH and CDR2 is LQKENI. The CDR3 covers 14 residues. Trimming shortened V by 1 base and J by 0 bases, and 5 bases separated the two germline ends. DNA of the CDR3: TGTGCCAGCTCACCACGGGCTAGCACAGATACGCAGTATTTT. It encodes CASSPRASTDTQYF.

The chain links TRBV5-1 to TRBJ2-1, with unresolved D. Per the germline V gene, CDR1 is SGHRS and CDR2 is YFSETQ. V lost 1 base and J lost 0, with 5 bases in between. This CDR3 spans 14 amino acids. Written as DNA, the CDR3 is TGCGCCAGCAGCTTGCTGAGCTCCTACAATGAGCAGTTCTTC. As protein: CASSLLSSYNEQFF.

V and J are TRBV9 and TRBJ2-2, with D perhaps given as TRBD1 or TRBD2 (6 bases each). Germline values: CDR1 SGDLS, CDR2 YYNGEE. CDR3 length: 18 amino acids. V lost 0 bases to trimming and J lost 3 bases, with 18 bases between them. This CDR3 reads CASSVGFGGAGDTGELFF. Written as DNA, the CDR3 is TGTGCCAGCAGCGTAGGATTCGGGGGCGCTGGGGACACCGGGGAGCTGTTTTTT.

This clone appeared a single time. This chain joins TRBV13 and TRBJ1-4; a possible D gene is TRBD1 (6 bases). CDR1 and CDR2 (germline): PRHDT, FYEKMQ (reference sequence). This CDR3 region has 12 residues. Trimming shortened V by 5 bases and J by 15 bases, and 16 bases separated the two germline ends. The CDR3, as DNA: TGTGCCAGCAGCCGCGGGAGGGGGTTGTTGTTTTTT. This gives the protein CASSRGRGLLFF.

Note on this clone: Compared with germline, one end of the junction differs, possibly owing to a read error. Here the CDR3 reads CASSPNLGGIAEF. In DNA, the CDR3 is TGCGCCAGCAGCCCAAATCTAGGGGGCATCGCCGAGTTC. The chain employs TRBV4-3 and TRBJ2-7, with 7 bases lining up with TRBD1. CDR1 is LGHNA, CDR2 YSLEER, per germline. The length of the CDR3 is 13 residues.